What follows is one T cell receptor (beta chain) and its context. This entry belongs to a study of blood T cell repertoires in COVID-19. Unmatched junction bases numbered 7, after V lost 4 bases and J lost 7 bases. Germline CDR1 SGHTA, CDR2 FQGTGA. The CDR3 extends over 16 amino acids. Using immunoSEQ multiplex PCR, the repertoire was profiled, and TCRdb retains in-frame clones only, with some absent. The top ten clones hold approximately 0.9% of a sample with about 260,000 clones, 90% of them seen once. Sequencing used PBMCs or T cells enriched from blood (not recorded which). The chain is built from TRBV7-3 and TRBJ2-1, with 13 bases that match TRBD2. This sequence was found in a man in his fifties or sixties who had been exposed to COVID-19. The CDR3 region is CASSSGLAGFRNEQFF. CDR3 in DNA: TGTGCCAGCAGCTCGGGACTAGCGGGATTTCGAAATGAGCAGTTCTTC.